This T cell receptor beta chain came from a study of blood T cell repertoires in COVID-19. Study summary: Sites in the United States, Italy and Spain provided acute and convalescent COVID-19 samples. Nucleic acid was either cDNA or gDNA, and it came from T cells, B-cell-depleted T cells, or PBMCs.

The repertoire was sequenced with immunoSEQ multiplex PCR; TCRdb's copy has only in-frame clones and lacks some. Counted here are more than 60,000 clones, more than 80% occurring once; the ten biggest clones make up 6.9%. The sequence came from a human donor in a cohort sampled during active COVID-19. Sequenced input: peripheral blood.

The CDR3: CASRKIRGNTDTQYF. The CDR3 DNA follows: TGCGCCAGCAGGAAGATCAGGGGAAACACAGATACGCAGTATTTT. This chain uses TRBV10-2 with TRBJ2-3; possible D gene TRBD1, 6 bases. The CDR3 sequence is 15 residues long. Germline CDR1 reads WSHSY; CDR2 reads SAAADI. Deletions cut 6 bases from V and 2 bases from J, with 15 bases between.